The entry that follows covers one T cell receptor beta chain sequence. Its cognate antigen is unknown. Naivety among CD8 cells was defined by CD45RO negativity and positive CCR7 selection, thereby excluding terminally differentiated effector memory CD45RA+ cells. V lost 3 bases, J lost 5 bases, and 3 bases stayed unmatched. The CDR3 has 13 amino acids. The germline CDR1 and CDR2 sequences are GTSNPN and SVGIG (reference sequence). This sample is part of a study of shared clonotypes between healthy human individuals. Overall study findings and caveats: A reduction in generation probabilities was seen for non-shared clonotypes relative to those shared by all four donors.

Evenly divided among several immunoSEQ plates was the genomic DNA of each subset. Measured with immunoSEQ multiplex PCR; TCRdb has only the in-frame clones, and not every one. Of 1.5 million to 2.5 million clones detected, around 96% appear once; the ten largest clones hold 1% to 1.5%. The sample was naive CD8+ T cells sorted from blood. The chain recombines TRBV30 with TRBJ2-7, with TRBD2 matching 11 bases. This TCR was recovered from a man aged 18 to 29 in good health. The CDR3 nucleotides are TGTGCCTGGAGCCTGACTAGCGGGGACGAGCAGTACTTC. This translates into CAWSLTSGDEQYF.